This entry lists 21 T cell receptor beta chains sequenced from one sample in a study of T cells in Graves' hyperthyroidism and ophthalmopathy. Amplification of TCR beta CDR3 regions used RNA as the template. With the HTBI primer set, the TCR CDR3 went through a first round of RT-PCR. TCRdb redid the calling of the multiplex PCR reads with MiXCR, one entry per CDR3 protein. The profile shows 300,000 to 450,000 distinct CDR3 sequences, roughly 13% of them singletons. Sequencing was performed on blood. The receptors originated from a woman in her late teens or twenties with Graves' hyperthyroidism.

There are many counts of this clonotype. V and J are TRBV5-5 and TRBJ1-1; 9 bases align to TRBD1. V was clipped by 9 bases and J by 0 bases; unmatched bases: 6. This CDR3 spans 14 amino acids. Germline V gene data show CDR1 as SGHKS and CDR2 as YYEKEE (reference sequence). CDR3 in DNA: TGTGCCACAGGGACAGGGCGCGTGAACACTGAAGCTTTCTTT. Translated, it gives CATGTGRVNTEAFF.

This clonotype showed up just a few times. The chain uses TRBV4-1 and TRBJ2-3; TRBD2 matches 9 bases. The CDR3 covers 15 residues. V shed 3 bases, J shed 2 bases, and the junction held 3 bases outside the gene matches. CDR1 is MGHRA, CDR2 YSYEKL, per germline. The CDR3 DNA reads TGCGCCAGCAGCCACTCTAGCGGGGACACAGATACGCAGTATTTT. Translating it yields CASSHSSGDTDTQYF.

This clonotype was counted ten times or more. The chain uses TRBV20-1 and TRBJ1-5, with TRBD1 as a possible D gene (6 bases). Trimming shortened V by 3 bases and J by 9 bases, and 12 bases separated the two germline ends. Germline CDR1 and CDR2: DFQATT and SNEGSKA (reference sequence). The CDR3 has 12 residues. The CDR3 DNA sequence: TGCAGTGCTAGGCAGGGGAATGGGCCCCAGCATTTT. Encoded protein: CSARQGNGPQHF.

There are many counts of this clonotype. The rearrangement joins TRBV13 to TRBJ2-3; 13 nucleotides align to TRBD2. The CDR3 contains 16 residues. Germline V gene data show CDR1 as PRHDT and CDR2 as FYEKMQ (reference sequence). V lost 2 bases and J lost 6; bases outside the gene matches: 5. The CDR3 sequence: CASSLKLTSGRDTQYF. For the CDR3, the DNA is TGTGCCAGCAGCTTAAAATTGACTAGCGGGAGGGATACGCAGTATTTT.

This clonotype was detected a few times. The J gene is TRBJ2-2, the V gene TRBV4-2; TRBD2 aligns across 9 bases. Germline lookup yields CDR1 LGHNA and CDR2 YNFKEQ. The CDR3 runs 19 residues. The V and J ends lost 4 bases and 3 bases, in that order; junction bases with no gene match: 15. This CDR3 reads CASSPLGLAGAIDTGELFF. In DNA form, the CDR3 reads TGTGCCAGCAGCCCCTTAGGTTTAGCGGGAGCAATTGACACCGGGGAGCTGTTTTTT.

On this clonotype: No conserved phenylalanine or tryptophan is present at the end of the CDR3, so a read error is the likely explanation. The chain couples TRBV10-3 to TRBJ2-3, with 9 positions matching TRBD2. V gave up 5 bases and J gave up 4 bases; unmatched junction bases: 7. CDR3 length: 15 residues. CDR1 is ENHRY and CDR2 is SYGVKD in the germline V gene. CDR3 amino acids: CAISSSGGTADTQYL. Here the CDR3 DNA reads TGTGCCATCAGTTCCAGCGGGGGGACCGCAGATACGCAGTATCTT.

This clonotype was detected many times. In DNA, the CDR3 is TGTGCCAGCAGCCCGGGCCAGGGGGCTGAAGAGCAGTACTTC. It encodes CASSPGQGAEEQYF. The gene calls are TRBV7-8 and TRBJ2-7; 8 positions agree with TRBD1. This CDR3 has 14 amino acids. J was trimmed by 7 bases and V by 5 bases; bases with no gene match: 10. CDR1 is SGHVS and CDR2 is FQNEAQ in the germline V gene.

The CDR3: CASSSGFGREETQYF. The CDR3 region has the DNA TGTGCCAGCAGCTCCGGCTTCGGGCGGGAAGAGACCCAGTACTTC. V and J are TRBV7-2 and TRBJ2-5; possible D gene TRBD2, 5 bases. The CDR3 length is 15 residues. V was trimmed by 4 bases and J by 3 bases, leaving 15 bases between them. Germline V gene data show CDR1 as SGHTA and CDR2 as FQGNSA.

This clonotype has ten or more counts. This chain's CDR3 is CASSPHWTGGVEGYTF. CDR3 DNA sequence: TGTGCCAGCAGCCCCCATTGGACAGGGGGCGTAGAAGGCTACACCTTC. This chain uses TRBV7-8 with TRBJ1-2; TRBD1 matches at 11 bases. CDR3 length: 16 residues. Looked up from germline, CDR1 is SGHVS and CDR2 is FQNEAQ. V lost 5 bases, J lost 8 bases, and 13 bases stayed unmatched.

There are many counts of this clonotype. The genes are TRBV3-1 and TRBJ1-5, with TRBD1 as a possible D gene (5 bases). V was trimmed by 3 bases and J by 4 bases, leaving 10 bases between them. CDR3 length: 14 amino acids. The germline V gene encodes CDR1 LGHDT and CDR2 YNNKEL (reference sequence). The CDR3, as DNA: TGTGCCAGCAGCCAGACCAGGGTAAATCAGCCCCAGCATTTT. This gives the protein CASSQTRVNQPQHF.

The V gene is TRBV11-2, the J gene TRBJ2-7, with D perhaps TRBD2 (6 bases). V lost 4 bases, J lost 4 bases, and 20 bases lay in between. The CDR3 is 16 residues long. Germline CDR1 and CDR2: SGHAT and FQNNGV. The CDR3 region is CASSSALARQGYEQYF. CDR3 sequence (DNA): TGTGCCAGCAGCTCCGCTCTAGCGCGGCAGGGTTACGAGCAGTACTTC. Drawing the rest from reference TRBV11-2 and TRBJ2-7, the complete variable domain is EAGVAQSPRYKIIEKRQSVAFWCNPISGHATLYWYQQILGQGPKLLIQFQNNGVVDDSQLPKDRFSAERLKGVDSTLKIQPAKLEDSAVYLCASSSALARQGYEQYFGPGTRLTVT.

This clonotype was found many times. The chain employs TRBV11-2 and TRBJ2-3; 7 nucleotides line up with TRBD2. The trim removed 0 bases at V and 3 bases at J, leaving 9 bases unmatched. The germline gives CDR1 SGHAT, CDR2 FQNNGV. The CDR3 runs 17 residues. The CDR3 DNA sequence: TGTGCCAGCAGCTTAGACGTCGGCGGGAGTTGGACAGATACGCAGTATTTT. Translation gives CASSLDVGGSWTDTQYF.

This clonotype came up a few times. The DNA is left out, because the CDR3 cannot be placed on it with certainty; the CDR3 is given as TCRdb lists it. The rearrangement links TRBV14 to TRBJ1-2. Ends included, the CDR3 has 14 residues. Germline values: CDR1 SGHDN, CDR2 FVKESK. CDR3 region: CASSQALGMGGYTF.

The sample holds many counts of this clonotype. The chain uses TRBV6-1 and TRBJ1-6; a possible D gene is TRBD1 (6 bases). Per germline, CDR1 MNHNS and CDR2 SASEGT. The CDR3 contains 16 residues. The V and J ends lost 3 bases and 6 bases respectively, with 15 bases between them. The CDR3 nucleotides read TGTGCCAGCAGTGATAAGGGGGGAGTGGGTAATTCACCCCTCCACTTT. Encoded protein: CASSDKGGVGNSPLHF.

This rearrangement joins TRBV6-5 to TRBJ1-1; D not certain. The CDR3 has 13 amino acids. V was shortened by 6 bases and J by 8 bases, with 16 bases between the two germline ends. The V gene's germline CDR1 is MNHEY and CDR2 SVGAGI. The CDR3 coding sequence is TGTGCCAGCAGGTACGTCTCTGGTGAAGAAGCTTTCTTT. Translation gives CASRYVSGEEAFF.

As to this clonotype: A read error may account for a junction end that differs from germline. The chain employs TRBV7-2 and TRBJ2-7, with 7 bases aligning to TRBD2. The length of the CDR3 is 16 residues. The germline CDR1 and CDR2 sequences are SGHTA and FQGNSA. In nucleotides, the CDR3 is TGCGCCAGCAGCCGGGTCTCGACAGCGGGGTTCTACGAGCAGTACTTC. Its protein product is CASSRVSTAGFYEQYF.

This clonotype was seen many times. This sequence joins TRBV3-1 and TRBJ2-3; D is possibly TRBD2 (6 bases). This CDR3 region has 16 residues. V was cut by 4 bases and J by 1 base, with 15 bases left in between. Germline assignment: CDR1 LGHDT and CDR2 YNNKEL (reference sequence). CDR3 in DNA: TGTGCCAGCAGCCCCCTTGGTGAGCGGGGCACAGATACGCAGTATTTT. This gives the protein CASSPLGERGTDTQYF.

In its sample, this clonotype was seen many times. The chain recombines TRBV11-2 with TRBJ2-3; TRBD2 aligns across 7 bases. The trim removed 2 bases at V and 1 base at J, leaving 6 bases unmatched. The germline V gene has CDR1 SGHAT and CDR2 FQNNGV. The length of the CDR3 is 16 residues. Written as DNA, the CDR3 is TGTGCCAGCAGCTTATCGGCTAGCGGCGGCACAGATACGCAGTATTTT. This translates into CASSLSASGGTDTQYF. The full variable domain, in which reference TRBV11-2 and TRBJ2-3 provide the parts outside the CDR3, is EAGVAQSPRYKIIEKRQSVAFWCNPISGHATLYWYQQILGQGPKLLIQFQNNGVVDDSQLPKDRFSAERLKGVDSTLKIQPAKLEDSAVYLCASSLSASGGTDTQYFGPGTRLTVL.

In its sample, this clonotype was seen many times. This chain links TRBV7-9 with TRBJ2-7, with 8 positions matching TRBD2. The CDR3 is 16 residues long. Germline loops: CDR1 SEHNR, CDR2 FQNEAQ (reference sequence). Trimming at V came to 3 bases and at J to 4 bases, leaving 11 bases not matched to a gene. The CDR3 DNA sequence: TGTGCCAGCAGCTTCGGGGGGGGAGTCATTTGGTACGAGCAGTACTTC. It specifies CASSFGGGVIWYEQYF.

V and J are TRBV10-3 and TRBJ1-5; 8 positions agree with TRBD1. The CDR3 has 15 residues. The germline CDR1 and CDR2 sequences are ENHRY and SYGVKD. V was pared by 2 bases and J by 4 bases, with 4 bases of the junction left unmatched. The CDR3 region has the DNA TGTGCCATCAGTGAGCGGGGGACAGGAAATCAGCCCCAGCATTTT. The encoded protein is CAISERGTGNQPQHF.

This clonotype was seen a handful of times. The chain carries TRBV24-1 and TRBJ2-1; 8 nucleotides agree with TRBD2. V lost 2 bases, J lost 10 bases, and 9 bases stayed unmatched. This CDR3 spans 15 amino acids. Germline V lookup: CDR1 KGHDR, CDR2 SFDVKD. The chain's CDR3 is CATSDSRAGVAEQFF. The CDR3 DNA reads TGTGCCACCAGTGATTCGCGAGCGGGAGTTGCCGAGCAGTTCTTC.